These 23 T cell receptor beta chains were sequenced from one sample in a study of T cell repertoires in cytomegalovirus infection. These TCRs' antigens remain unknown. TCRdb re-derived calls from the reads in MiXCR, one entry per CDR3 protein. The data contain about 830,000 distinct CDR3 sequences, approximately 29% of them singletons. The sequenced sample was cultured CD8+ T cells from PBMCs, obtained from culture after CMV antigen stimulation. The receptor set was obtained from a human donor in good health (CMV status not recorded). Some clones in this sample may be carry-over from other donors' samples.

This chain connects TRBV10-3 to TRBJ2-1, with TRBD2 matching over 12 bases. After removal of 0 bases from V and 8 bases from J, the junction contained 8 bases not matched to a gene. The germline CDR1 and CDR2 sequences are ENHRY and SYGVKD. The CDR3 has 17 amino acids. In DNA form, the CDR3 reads TGTGCCATCAGTGAGTCGGCTAGCGGGGGGGCCAAGGATGAGCAGTTCTTC. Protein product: CAISESASGGAKDEQFF.

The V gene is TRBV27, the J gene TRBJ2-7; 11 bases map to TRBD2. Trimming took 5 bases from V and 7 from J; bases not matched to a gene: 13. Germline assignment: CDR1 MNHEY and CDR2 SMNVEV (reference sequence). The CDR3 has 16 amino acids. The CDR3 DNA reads TGTGCCAGCAGTACCCTCGGGCTAGCGGGGGGATGGGAGCAGTACTTC. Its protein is CASSTLGLAGGWEQYF.

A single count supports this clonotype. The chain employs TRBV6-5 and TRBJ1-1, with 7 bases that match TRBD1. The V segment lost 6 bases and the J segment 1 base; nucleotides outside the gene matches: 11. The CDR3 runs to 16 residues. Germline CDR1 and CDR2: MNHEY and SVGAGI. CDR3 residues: CASSSEEGAWNTEAFF. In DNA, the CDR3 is TGTGCCAGCAGCTCCGAAGAGGGGGCTTGGAACACTGAAGCTTTCTTT.

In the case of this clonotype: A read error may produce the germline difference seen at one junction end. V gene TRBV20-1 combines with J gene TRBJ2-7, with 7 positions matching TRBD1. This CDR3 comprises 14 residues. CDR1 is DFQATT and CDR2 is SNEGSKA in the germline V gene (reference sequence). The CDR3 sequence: CSARGTAIPYEQYF. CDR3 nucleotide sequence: TGCAGTGCCAGAGGGACAGCAATTCCCTACGAGCAGTACTTC.

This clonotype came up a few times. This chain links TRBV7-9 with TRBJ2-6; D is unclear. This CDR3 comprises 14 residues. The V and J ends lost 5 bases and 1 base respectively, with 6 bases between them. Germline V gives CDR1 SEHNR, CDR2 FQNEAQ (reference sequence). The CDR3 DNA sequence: TGTGCCAGCAGCGTACAGTCTGGGGCCAACGTCCTGACTTTC. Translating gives CASSVQSGANVLTF. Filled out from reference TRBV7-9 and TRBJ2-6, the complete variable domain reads DTGVSQNPRHKITKRGQNVTFRCDPISEHNRLYWYRQTLGQGPEFLTYFQNEAQLEKSRLLSDRFSAERPKGSFSTLEIQRTEQGDSAMYLCASSVQSGANVLTFGAGSRLTVL.

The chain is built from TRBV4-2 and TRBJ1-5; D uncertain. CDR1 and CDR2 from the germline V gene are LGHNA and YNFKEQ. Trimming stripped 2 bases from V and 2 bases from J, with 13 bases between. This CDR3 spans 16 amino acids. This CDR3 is CASSQNSLWGNQPQHF. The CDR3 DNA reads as TGTGCCAGCAGCCAAAACAGCCTCTGGGGCAATCAGCCCCAGCATTTT.

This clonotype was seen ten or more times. The CDR3 here is CASSEAARANQPQHF. In DNA form, the CDR3 reads TGTGCCAGCAGTGAAGCGGCCAGGGCCAATCAGCCCCAGCATTTT. V is TRBV6-1 and J is TRBJ1-5, with a possible D match to TRBD1 (5 bases). V gave up 0 bases and J gave up 3 bases, with 9 bases separating them. CDR1 MNHNS and CDR2 SASEGT come from the germline V gene. CDR3 size: 15 residues.

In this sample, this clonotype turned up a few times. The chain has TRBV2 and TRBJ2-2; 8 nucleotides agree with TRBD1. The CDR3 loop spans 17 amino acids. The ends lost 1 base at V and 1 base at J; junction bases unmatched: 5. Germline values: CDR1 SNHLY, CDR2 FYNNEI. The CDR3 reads CASSEGLTGVNTGELFF. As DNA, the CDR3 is TGTGCCAGCAGTGAAGGTTTGACAGGGGTGAACACCGGGGAGCTGTTTTTT.

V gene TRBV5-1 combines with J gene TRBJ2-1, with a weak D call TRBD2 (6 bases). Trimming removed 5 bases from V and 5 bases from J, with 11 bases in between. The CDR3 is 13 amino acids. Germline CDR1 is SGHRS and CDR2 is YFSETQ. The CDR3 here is CASRGDLDNEQFF. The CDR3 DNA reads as TGCGCCAGCAGGGGGGACTTAGACAATGAGCAGTTCTTC. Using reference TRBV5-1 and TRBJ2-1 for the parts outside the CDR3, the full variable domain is KAGVTQTPRYLIKTRGQQVTLSCSPISGHRSVSWYQQTPGQGLQFLFEYFSETQRNKGNFPGRFSGRQFSNSRSEMNVSTLELGDSALYLCASRGDLDNEQFFGPGTRLTVL.

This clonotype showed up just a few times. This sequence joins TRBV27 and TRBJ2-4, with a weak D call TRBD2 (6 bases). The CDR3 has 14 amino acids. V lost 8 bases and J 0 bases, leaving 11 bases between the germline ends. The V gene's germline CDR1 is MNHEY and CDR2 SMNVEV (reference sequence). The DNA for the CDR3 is TGTGCCAGCGGTGCGGGGCTAGCCAAAAACATTCAGTACTTC. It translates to CASGAGLAKNIQYF.

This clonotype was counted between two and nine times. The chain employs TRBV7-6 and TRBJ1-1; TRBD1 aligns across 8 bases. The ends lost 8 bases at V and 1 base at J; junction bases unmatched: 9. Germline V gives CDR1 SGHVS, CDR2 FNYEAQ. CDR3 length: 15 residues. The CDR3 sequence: CASVLKGQENTEAFF. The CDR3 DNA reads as TGTGCCAGCGTGTTAAAGGGACAGGAGAACACTGAAGCTTTCTTT.

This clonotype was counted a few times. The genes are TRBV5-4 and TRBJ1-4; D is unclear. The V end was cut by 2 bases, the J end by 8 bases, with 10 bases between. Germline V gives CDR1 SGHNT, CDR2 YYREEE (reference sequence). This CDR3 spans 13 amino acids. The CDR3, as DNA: TGTGCCAGCAGCTTCCGTGGCGACGAAAAACTGTTTTTT. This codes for CASSFRGDEKLFF.

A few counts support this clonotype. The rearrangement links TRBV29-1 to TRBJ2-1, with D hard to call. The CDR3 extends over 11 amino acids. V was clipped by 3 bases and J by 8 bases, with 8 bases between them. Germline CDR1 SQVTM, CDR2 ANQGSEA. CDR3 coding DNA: TGCAGCGTTGATTCCGGGTATGAGCAGTTCTTC. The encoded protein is CSVDSGYEQFF.

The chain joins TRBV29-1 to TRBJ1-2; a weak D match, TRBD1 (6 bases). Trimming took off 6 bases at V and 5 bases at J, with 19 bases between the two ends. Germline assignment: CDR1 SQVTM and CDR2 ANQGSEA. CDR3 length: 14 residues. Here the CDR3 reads CSVEVAGVDYGYTF. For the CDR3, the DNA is TGCAGCGTCGAGGTAGCAGGGGTGGATTATGGCTACACCTTC.

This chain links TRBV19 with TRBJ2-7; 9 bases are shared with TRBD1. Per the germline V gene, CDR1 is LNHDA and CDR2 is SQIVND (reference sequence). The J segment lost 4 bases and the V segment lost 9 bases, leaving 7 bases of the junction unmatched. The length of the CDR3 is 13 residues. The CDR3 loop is CASGQGISYEQYF. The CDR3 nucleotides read TGTGCCAGCGGACAGGGGATTTCGTACGAGCAGTACTTC.

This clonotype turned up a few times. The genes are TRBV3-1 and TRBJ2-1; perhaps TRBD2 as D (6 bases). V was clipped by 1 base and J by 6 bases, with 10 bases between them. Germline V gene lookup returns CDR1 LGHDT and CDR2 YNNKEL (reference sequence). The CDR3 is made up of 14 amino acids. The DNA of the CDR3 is TGTGCCAGCAGCCAAGGTACTAGCACCAATGAGCAGTTCTTC. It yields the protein CASSQGTSTNEQFF.

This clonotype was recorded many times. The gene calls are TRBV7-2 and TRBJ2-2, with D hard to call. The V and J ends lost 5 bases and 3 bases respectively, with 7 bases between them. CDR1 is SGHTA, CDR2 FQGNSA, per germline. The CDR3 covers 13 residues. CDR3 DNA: TGTGCCAGCAGCCCTTGGTACACCGGGGAGCTGTTTTTT. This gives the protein CASSPWYTGELFF.

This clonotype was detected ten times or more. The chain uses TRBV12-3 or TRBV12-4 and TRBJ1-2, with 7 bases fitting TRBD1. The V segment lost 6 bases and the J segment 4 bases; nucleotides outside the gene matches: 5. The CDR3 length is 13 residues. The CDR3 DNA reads TGTGCCAGCAGGTTAACAGGGGCCTATGGCTACACCTTC. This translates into CASRLTGAYGYTF.

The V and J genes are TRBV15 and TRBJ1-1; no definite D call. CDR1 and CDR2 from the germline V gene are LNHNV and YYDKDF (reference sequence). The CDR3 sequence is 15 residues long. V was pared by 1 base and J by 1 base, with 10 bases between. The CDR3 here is CATSRVLGRNTEAFF. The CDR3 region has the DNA TGTGCCACCAGCAGAGTATTGGGGAGGAACACTGAAGCTTTCTTT.

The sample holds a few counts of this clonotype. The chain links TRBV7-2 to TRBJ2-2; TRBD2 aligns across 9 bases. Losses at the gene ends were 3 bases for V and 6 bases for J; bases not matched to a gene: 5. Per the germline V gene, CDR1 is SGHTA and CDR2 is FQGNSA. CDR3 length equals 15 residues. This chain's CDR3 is CASSLFAGGAGELFF. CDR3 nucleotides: TGTGCCAGCAGCTTGTTCGCGGGGGGGGCCGGGGAGCTGTTTTTT.

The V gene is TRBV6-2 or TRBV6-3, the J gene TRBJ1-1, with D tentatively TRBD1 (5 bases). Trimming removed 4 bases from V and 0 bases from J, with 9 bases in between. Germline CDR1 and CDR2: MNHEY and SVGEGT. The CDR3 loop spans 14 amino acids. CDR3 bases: TGTGCCAGCAGTTCAGAGACAGTGAACACTGAAGCTTTCTTT. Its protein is CASSSETVNTEAFF.

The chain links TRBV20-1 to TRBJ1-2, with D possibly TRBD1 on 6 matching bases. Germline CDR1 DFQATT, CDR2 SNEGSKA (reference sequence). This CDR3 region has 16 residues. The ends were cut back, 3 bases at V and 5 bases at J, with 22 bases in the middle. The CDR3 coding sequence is TGCAGTGCTAGGGCCCCAAAGGGGGATTTGGGGTATGGCTACACCTTC. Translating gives CSARAPKGDLGYGYTF.

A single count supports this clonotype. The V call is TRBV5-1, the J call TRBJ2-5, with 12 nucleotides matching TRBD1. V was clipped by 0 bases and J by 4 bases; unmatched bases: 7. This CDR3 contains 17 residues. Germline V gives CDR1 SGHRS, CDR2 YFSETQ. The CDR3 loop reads CASSLEPGQGAGETQYF. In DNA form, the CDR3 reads TGCGCCAGCAGCTTGGAGCCGGGACAGGGGGCAGGAGAGACCCAGTACTTC.